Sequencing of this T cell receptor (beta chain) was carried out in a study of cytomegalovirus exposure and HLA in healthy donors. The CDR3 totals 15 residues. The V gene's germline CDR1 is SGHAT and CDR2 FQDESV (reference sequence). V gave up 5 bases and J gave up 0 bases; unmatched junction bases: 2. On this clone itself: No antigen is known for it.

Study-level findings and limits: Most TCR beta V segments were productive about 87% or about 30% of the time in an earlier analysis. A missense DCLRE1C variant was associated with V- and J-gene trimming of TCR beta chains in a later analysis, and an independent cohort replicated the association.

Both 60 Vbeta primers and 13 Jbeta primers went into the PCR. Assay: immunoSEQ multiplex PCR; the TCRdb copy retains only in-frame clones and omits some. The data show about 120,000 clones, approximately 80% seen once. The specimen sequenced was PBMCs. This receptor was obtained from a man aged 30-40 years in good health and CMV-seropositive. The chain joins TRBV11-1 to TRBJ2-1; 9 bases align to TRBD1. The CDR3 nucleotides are TGTGCCAGCAGCCGGGACAGGGTCTCCTACAATGAGCAGTTCTTC. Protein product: CASSRDRVSYNEQFF.